These 27 T cell receptor beta chains share one sample of origin, sequenced in a study of control samples from healthy donors and cancer patients. Assay used: immunoSEQ multiplex PCR; TCRdb lists only in-frame clones, some missing. The top ten clones hold approximately 4% of a sample with 150,000 to 200,000 clones, roughly 95% of them seen once. The sequenced sample consisted of blood. The receptors come from a woman aged 60-75 years in good health.

This clone was seen only once. The chain couples TRBV2 to TRBJ1-6; TRBD1 is a possible D gene (6 bases). The CDR3 runs to 15 residues. Germline values: CDR1 SNHLY, CDR2 FYNNEI. V was shortened by 7 bases and J by 10 bases, with 20 bases between the two germline ends. CDR3 sequence reads: CASTYDGGSGSPLHF. The CDR3 bases are TGTGCCAGCACCTACGACGGGGGCTCTGGGTCACCCCTCCACTTT.

The rearrangement uses TRBV3-1 (or the pseudogene TRBV3-2) and TRBJ1-2, with no clear D. This CDR3 region has 12 residues. Germline V CDR1 and CDR2: LGHDT, YNNKEL (reference sequence). Trimming took 2 bases from V and 4 from J, leaving 5 bases between them. The CDR3, as DNA: TGTGCCAGCAGCCAAAGTACCTATGGCTACACCTTC. Residues: CASSQSTYGYTF.

V is TRBV3-1 (or the pseudogene TRBV3-2) and J is TRBJ2-2; 12 bases are a match to TRBD2. Trimming at V came to 6 bases and at J to 1 base, leaving 6 bases not matched to a gene. This CDR3 contains 17 residues. Germline assignment: CDR1 LGHDT and CDR2 YNNKEL (reference sequence). CDR3 nucleotides: TGTGCCAGCAGGCTACTAGCGGGGGGCGTGAACACCGGGGAGCTGTTTTTT. Encoded protein: CASRLLAGGVNTGELFF.

V gene TRBV6-5 combines with J gene TRBJ1-5; 9 bases line up with TRBD1. Unmatched junction bases numbered 2, after V lost 6 bases and J lost 2 bases. CDR1 is MNHEY, CDR2 SVGAGI, per germline. There are 14 residues in the CDR3. The CDR3 DNA is TGTGCCAGCAGCCGGACAGGGGGCAATCAGCCCCAGCATTTT. It is translated as CASSRTGGNQPQHF.

This chain links TRBV2 with TRBJ1-5; D perhaps matches TRBD1 (5 bases). The CDR3 length is 15 residues. The V end was cut by 4 bases, the J end by 1 base, with 11 bases between. Germline CDR1 reads SNHLY; CDR2 reads FYNNEI. CDR3: CASSGDQVSNQPQHF. The CDR3 DNA reads TGTGCCAGCAGTGGGGACCAGGTGAGCAATCAGCCCCAGCATTTT.

V is TRBV6-1 and J is TRBJ1-2; the match to TRBD1 covers 9 bases. This CDR3 is 17 amino acids long. The germline CDR1 and CDR2 sequences are MNHNS and SASEGT. The junction had 13 bases not matched to a gene; V was cut back by 2 bases and J by 6 bases. CDR3 sequence reads: CASSEYGGTGSSDGYTF. For the CDR3, the DNA is TGTGCCAGCAGTGAATACGGGGGGACAGGGTCAAGTGATGGCTACACCTTC.

The genes are TRBV5-6 and TRBJ2-7, with TRBD2 identical over 11 bases. The CDR3 loop spans 15 amino acids. Germline-derived CDR1 and CDR2 are SGHDT and YYEEEE. The junction had 6 bases not matched to a gene; V was cut back by 0 bases and J by 7 bases. CDR3 bases: TGTGCCAGCAGCTTGGTTACTAGCGGGGGTGCGGAGCAGTACTTC. This sequence encodes CASSLVTSGGAEQYF.

The chain combines TRBV7-2 with TRBJ2-1, with 7 bases lining up with TRBD1. CDR3 size: 13 residues. The germline V gene has CDR1 SGHTA and CDR2 FQGNSA. V gave up 5 bases and J gave up 14 bases; unmatched junction bases: 12. The CDR3 is CASSTATGVNEFF. The DNA of the CDR3 is TGTGCCAGCAGCACCGCAACAGGGGTGAACGAGTTCTTC.

The chain couples TRBV7-2 to TRBJ2-3; a possible D gene is TRBD1 (6 bases). Germline-derived CDR1 and CDR2 are SGHTA and FQGNSA. This CDR3 region has 15 residues. Trimming pared 3 bases from V and 2 bases from J, leaving 12 bases between. The DNA of the CDR3 is TGTGCCAGCAGCTTCGGGGACACCACCACAGATACGCAGTATTTT. Its translation is CASSFGDTTTDTQYF.

The rearrangement joins TRBV5-5 to TRBJ1-3; 8 bases fit TRBD1. Unmatched junction bases numbered 13, after V lost 5 bases and J lost 6 bases. Per germline, CDR1 SGHKS and CDR2 YYEKEE (reference sequence). The CDR3 sequence is 16 residues long. CDR3 DNA: TGTGCCAGCAGATCTGGACAGGGAGTTTTGAAAAACACCATATATTTT. It codes for CASRSGQGVLKNTIYF.

The chain employs TRBV5-5 and TRBJ1-2, with 8 bases matching TRBD1. The CDR3 loop spans 17 amino acids. The germline V gene has CDR1 SGHKS and CDR2 YYEKEE (reference sequence). V trimming: 4 bases; J trimming: 1 base; junction bases outside the gene matches: 12. CDR3 residues: CASSRKLDRVLNYGYTF. Here the CDR3 DNA reads TGTGCCAGCAGCCGGAAGCTGGACAGGGTACTTAACTATGGCTACACCTTC. The whole variable domain, remainder taken from reference TRBV5-5 and TRBJ1-2, is DAGVTQSPTHLIKTRGQQVTLRCSPISGHKSVSWYQQVLGQGPQFIFQYYEKEERGRGNFPDRFSARQFPNYSSELNVNALLLGDSALYLCASSRKLDRVLNYGYTFGSGTRLTVV.

The chain uses TRBV9 and TRBJ2-3, with TRBD2 matching 10 bases. CDR3 length equals 18 residues. The ends lost 0 bases at V and 4 bases at J; junction bases unmatched: 11. Germline V gene lookup returns CDR1 SGDLS and CDR2 YYNGEE. In DNA form, the CDR3 reads TGTGCCAGCAGCGTAGGAAGGAGCGGGGGGGCCTACTCAGATACGCAGTATTTT. Encoded protein: CASSVGRSGGAYSDTQYF.

This chain joins TRBV5-1 and TRBJ1-6; TRBD1 is a possible D gene (6 bases). The CDR3 contains 15 residues. V was cut by 1 base and J by 5 bases, with 10 bases left in between. Germline V gene data show CDR1 as SGHRS and CDR2 as YFSETQ. This CDR3 reads CASSLTAGDNSPLHF. CDR3 nucleotides: TGCGCCAGCAGCTTGACGGCAGGGGATAATTCACCCCTCCACTTT.

The chain employs TRBV7-2 and TRBJ2-2, with unresolved D. V was pared by 1 base and J by 7 bases, with 7 bases between. The CDR3 covers 13 residues. In germline, CDR1 is SGHTA, CDR2 FQGNSA. The CDR3 sequence: CASSLVRLGELFF. The CDR3 DNA sequence: TGTGCCAGCAGCTTAGTACGCCTCGGGGAGCTGTTTTTT.

The V and J genes are TRBV4-3 and TRBJ1-2, with 8 bases that match TRBD1. V lost 0 bases to trimming and J lost 8 bases; unmatched junction nucleotides: 8. This CDR3 is built from 15 residues. The germline V gene has CDR1 LGHNA and CDR2 YSLEER. As DNA, the CDR3 is TGCGCCAGCAGCCAAGAGTTAAGGACAGGGAGGGGCTACACCTTC. It encodes CASSQELRTGRGYTF.

The chain joins TRBV10-1 to TRBJ1-2; D is possibly TRBD1 (6 bases). The CDR3 contains 15 residues. V gave up 3 bases and J gave up 3 bases, with 14 bases separating them. CDR1 and CDR2 from the germline V gene are WNHNN and SYGVQD (reference sequence). The CDR3 loop is CASSDNRAGDYGYTF. The CDR3 nucleotides are TGCGCCAGCAGTGATAACAGGGCCGGAGACTATGGCTACACCTTC.

The V and J genes are TRBV5-6 and TRBJ2-2; D uncertain. CDR1 is SGHDT, CDR2 YYEEEE, per germline. CDR3 length equals 14 residues. The germline V and J ends were trimmed by 0 bases and 5 bases, with 8 bases remaining between them. This chain's CDR3 is CASSLDGRTGELFF. Here the CDR3 DNA reads TGTGCCAGCAGCTTGGACGGGCGGACCGGGGAGCTGTTTTTT.

The chain is built from TRBV7-9 and TRBJ1-3; D is possibly TRBD1 (6 bases). Germline V gene sequence: CDR1 SEHNR, CDR2 FQNEAQ (reference sequence). The CDR3 totals 16 residues. Trimming removed 4 bases at V and 1 base at J, with 14 bases between. CDR3 region: CASSSPATGSGNTIYF. CDR3 coding DNA: TGTGCCAGCAGCTCCCCCGCGACAGGATCTGGAAACACCATATATTTT. Looking up the rest from reference TRBV7-9 and TRBJ1-3 gives the full variable domain: DTGVSQNPRHKITKRGQNVTFRCDPISEHNRLYWYRQTLGQGPEFLTYFQNEAQLEKSRLLSDRFSAERPKGSFSTLEIQRTEQGDSAMYLCASSSPATGSGNTIYFGEGSWLTVV.

The V gene is TRBV7-2, the J gene TRBJ1-6; D possibly corresponds to TRBD1 (5 bases). CDR1 and CDR2 (germline): SGHTA, FQGNSA. The CDR3 runs 15 residues. The V end lost 1 base, the J end lost 6 bases, and 10 bases lay between the germline ends. The CDR3 DNA reads as TGTGCCAGCAGCTTAGTGAGGGGTAGTAATTCACCCCTCCACTTT. Its protein is CASSLVRGSNSPLHF.

The V and J genes are TRBV4-3 and TRBJ1-1, with D unclear. V shed 4 bases and J shed 0 bases, with 12 bases lying between them. The CDR3 is 15 residues long. Looked up from germline, CDR1 is LGHNA and CDR2 is YSLEER. DNA of the CDR3: TGCGCCAGCAGCCTGGGCCTTCCTCTGAACACTGAAGCTTTCTTT. Its translation is CASSLGLPLNTEAFF.

This clone was observed once. The rearrangement uses TRBV7-2 and TRBJ1-1, with 8 bases aligning to TRBD1. V lost 3 bases and J lost 1; bases outside the gene matches: 1. From germline, CDR1 is SGHTA and CDR2 FQGNSA. The CDR3 consists of 14 residues. CDR3 nucleotide sequence: TGTGCCAGCAGCTTCGGACAGGGGAACACTGAAGCTTTCTTT. Residues: CASSFGQGNTEAFF.

In the case of this clone: Sequence at one end of the junction differs from germline and may be a read error. The chain has TRBV6-6 and TRBJ2-3; TRBD1 agrees at 8 bases. Germline V gene lookup returns CDR1 MNHNY and CDR2 SVGAGI (reference sequence). This CDR3 spans 11 amino acids. The CDR3 protein is CASRSPGQANF. The DNA of the CDR3 is TGTGCCAGCAGAAGTCCGGGACAGGCTAATTTT.

The rearrangement joins TRBV19 to TRBJ2-3; the D gene is possibly TRBD1 (5 bases). The CDR3 is made up of 12 amino acids. The germline V gene encodes CDR1 LNHDA and CDR2 SQIVND (reference sequence). Trimming took off 5 bases at V and 5 bases at J, with 8 bases between the two ends. CDR3 protein: CASSPQGDTQYF. The CDR3 DNA follows: TGTGCCAGTAGTCCTCAGGGAGATACGCAGTATTTT.

CDR3 amino acids: CAIRLMDGGTEAFF. The CDR3 DNA is TGTGCCATCCGTCTGATGGACGGGGGAACTGAAGCTTTCTTT. V usage is TRBV6-5 and J usage is TRBJ1-1, with D perhaps TRBD1 (5 bases). The ends were cut back, 10 bases at V and 5 bases at J, with 20 bases in the middle. Germline assignment: CDR1 MNHEY and CDR2 SVGAGI. CDR3 length: 14 amino acids.

This sequence joins TRBV14 and TRBJ2-3; no clear D. Germline CDR1 is SGHDN and CDR2 is FVKESK. Trimming removed 4 bases at V and 2 bases at J, with 16 bases between. The CDR3 totals 16 residues. The CDR3 region is CASSPHLSSITDTQYF. CDR3 nucleotide sequence: TGTGCCAGCAGCCCCCATTTAAGCTCCATCACAGATACGCAGTATTTT.

This clone was seen a few times. The chain uses TRBV9 and TRBJ2-3; TRBD2 is a possible D gene (5 bases). The V end was cut by 1 base, the J end by 2 bases, with 20 bases between. The CDR3 covers 18 residues. The germline V gene has CDR1 SGDLS and CDR2 YYNGEE. The CDR3 DNA is TGTGCCAGCAGCGTATCCTTTGCCTCCGGAGGTCCCACAGATACGCAGTATTTT. It translates to CASSVSFASGGPTDTQYF. Combining the CDR3 with reference TRBV9 and TRBJ2-3 gives the whole variable domain DSGVTQTPKHLITATGQRVTLRCSPRSGDLSVYWYQQSLDQGLQFLIQYYNGEERAKGNILERFSAQQFPDLHSELNLSSLELGDSALYFCASSVSFASGGPTDTQYFGPGTRLTVL.

The V and J genes are TRBV7-9 and TRBJ1-1, with D tentatively TRBD1 (6 bases). Germline lookup yields CDR1 SEHNR and CDR2 FQNEAQ (reference sequence). The germline V and J ends were trimmed by 2 bases and 4 bases, with 17 bases remaining between them. There are 16 residues in the CDR3. Here the CDR3 DNA reads TGTGCCAGCAGCTTATTAGGGGTCAGGGGAGTCACTGAAGCTTTCTTT. Its protein is CASSLLGVRGVTEAFF. The full variable domain, completed using reference TRBV7-9 and TRBJ1-1, is DTGVSQNPRHKITKRGQNVTFRCDPISEHNRLYWYRQTLGQGPEFLTYFQNEAQLEKSRLLSDRFSAERPKGSFSTLEIQRTEQGDSAMYLCASSLLGVRGVTEAFFGQGTRLTVV.